This record looks at one T cell receptor (beta chain) sequence and its context. MiXCR, run by TCRdb on the 5' RACE reads, gives a single entry per CDR3 protein. The repertoire includes just over 500,000 distinct CDR3 sequences, roughly a fifth of them detected once, and about 0.99% sits in the top ten. This sample stems from a study of identical twins. The CDR3 contains 14 residues. Germline V gene data show CDR1 as MGHDK and CDR2 as SYGVNS. V dropped 6 bases and J dropped 5 bases, with 14 bases sitting between them. The data also belong to a second study, concerning T cells expressing NK-cell markers.

The receptor's source is a woman aged 18-30 years in good health. This chain links TRBV25-1 with TRBJ2-4; the D gene is possibly TRBD1 (6 bases). Material for sequencing was CD4+ T cells sorted from blood. For the CDR3, the DNA is TGTGCCAGCAGCGATCTTAACAGGGAAAACATTCAGTACTTC. Its protein is CASSDLNRENIQYF.